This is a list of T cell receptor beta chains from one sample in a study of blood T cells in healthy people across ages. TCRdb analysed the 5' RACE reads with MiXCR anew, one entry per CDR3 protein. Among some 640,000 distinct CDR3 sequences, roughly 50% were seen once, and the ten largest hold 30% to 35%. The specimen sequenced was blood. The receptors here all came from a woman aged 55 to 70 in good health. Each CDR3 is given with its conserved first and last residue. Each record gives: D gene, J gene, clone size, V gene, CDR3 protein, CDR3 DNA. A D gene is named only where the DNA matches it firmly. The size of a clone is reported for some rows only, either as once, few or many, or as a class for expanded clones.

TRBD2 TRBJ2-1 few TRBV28 CAALAGGPENEQFF TGTGCCGCACTAGCGGGAGGGCCGGAAAATGAGCAGTTCTTC
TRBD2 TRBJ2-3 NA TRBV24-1 CATSRASGGSSTDTQYF TGTGCCACCAGTAGGGCTAGCGGGGGATCTAGCACAGATACGCAGTATTTT
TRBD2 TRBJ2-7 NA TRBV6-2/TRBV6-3 CASSYSLRDYSYNEQYF TGTGCCAGCAGTTACTCCCTCCGGGACTACTCCTACAATGAGCAGTACTTC
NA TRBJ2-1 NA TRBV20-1 CSARDESLGNNEQFF TGCAGTGCTAGAGATGAATCGCTAGGGAACAATGAGCAGTTCTTC
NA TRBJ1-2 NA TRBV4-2 CASSRGGGTGIGYTF TGTGCCAGCAGCCGAGGGGGGGGCACGGGGATCGGCTACACCTTC
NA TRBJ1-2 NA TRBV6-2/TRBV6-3 CASSLQGTGYTF TGTGCCAGCAGTTTACAGGGAACTGGCTACACCTTC
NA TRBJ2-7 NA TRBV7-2 CASSFVYSSYEQYF TGTGCCAGCAGCTTTGTTTACAGCTCCTACGAGCAGTACTTC
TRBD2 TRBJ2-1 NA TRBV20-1 CSARDQRAGSGEQFF TGCAGTGCTAGAGATCAGCGAGCGGGATCGGGTGAGCAGTTCTTC
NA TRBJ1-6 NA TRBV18 CASSPRSDVTYNSPLHF TGTGCCAGCTCACCACGGAGCGATGTCACCTATAATTCACCCCTCCACTTT
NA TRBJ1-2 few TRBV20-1 CSAREPDKGYGYTF TGCAGTGCTAGAGAACCGGATAAGGGGTATGGCTACACCTTC
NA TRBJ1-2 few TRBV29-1 CSVTPGRSYGYTF TGCAGCGTGACCCCAGGGCGCAGCTATGGCTACACCTTC
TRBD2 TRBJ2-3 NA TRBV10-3 CAISEPRTSGSTDTQYF TGTGCCATCAGTGAGCCCCGGACTAGCGGAAGCACAGATACGCAGTATTTT
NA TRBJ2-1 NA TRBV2 CASGMDGGANEQFF TGTGCCAGCGGAATGGACGGCGGGGCCAATGAGCAGTTCTTC
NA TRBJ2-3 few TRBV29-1 CSVEGRSFTDTQYF TGCAGCGTTGAGGGCAGGTCTTTCACAGATACGCAGTATTTT
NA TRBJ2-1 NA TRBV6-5 CASSYGRLGFDEQFF TGTGCCAGCAGTTACGGCAGGTTAGGATTCGATGAGCAGTTCTTC
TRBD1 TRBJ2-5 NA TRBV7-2 CASSPNRPGTGGWQETQYF TGTGCCAGCAGCCCAAATAGGCCCGGGACAGGGGGTTGGCAAGAGACCCAGTACTTC
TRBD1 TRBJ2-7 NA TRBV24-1 CATSEPGQGIYEQYF TGTGCCACCAGTGAGCCGGGACAGGGGATTTACGAGCAGTACTTC
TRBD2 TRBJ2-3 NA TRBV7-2 CASSASGRADTQYF TGTGCCAGCAGCGCTAGCGGGAGGGCAGATACGCAGTATTTT
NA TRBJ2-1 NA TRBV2 CASSVIRSYNEQFF TGTGCCAGCAGTGTTATACGCTCCTACAATGAGCAGTTCTTC
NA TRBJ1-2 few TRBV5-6 CASSGSGDYGYTF TGTGCCAGCAGCGGCTCAGGGGACTATGGCTACACCTTC
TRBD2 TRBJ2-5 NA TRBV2 CASRAGTSGSLNEQYF TGTGCCAGCAGAGCTGGGACTAGCGGGAGTCTGAATGAGCAGTACTTC
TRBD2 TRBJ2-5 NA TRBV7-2 CASSLNGLAEETQYF TGTGCCAGCAGCTTGAACGGACTAGCCGAAGAGACCCAGTACTTC
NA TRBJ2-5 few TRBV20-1 CSAKRSGNTLGNEQYF TGCAGTGCAAAACGGTCGGGAAATACATTGGGGAATGAGCAGTACTTC
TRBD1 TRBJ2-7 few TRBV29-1 CSVKGQAYEQYF TGCAGCGTTAAGGGACAGGCCTACGAGCAGTACTTC
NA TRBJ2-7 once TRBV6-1 CASSRLGSKSSYNEQYF TGTGCCAGCAGTCGCCTTGGGTCCAAGAGCTCCTACAATGAGCAGTACTTC
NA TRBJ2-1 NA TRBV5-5 CASSLQGRDEQFF TGTGCCAGCAGCTTGCAGGGTAGGGATGAGCAGTTCTTC
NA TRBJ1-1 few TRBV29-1 CSVAAYTEAFF TGCAGCGTTGCGGCGTACACTGAAGCTTTCTTT
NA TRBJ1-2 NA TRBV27 CASSPTSPNGYTF TGTGCCAGCAGCCCCACAAGTCCCAATGGCTACACCTTC
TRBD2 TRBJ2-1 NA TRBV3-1 CASSLQPGLAGANEQFF TGTGCCAGCAGCCTTCAACCGGGACTAGCGGGAGCAAATGAGCAGTTCTTC
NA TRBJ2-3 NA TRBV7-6 CASSSGGNTDTQYF TGTGCCAGCAGCTCCGGAGGCAACACAGATACGCAGTATTTT
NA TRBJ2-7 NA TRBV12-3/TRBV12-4 CASSRLRSYEQYF TGTGCCAGCAGTCGATTACGCTCCTACGAGCAGTACTTC
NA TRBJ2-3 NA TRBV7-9 CASSLGQPSSTDTQYF TGTGCCAGCAGCCTCGGACAGCCTTCTAGCACAGATACGCAGTATTTT
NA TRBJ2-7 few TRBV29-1 CSVCESSYEQYF TGCAGCGTTTGTGAGAGCTCCTACGAGCAGTACTTC
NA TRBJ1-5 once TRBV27 CASSIRVWQPQHF TGTGCCAGCAGTATCCGGGTTTGGCAGCCCCAGCATTTT
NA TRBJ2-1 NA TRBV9 CASSLGLSNEQFF TGTGCCAGCAGCTTAGGACTATCCAATGAGCAGTTCTTC
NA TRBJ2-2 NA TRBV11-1 CASSPRGHPTGELFF TGTGCCAGCAGCCCCCGTGGACACCCCACCGGGGAGCTGTTTTTT
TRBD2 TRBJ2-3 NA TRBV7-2 CASSSGLAAGTDTQYF TGTGCCAGCAGCTCAGGACTAGCAGCTGGCACAGATACGCAGTATTTT
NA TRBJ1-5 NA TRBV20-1 CSARWMGMAQHF TGCAGTGCCCGCTGGATGGGAATGGCCCAGCATTTT
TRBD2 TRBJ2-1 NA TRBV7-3 CASSLTGLAGGPFRTNKQFF TGTGCCAGCAGCTTAACGGGACTAGCGGGAGGGCCGTTCAGGACCAATAAGCAGTTCTTC
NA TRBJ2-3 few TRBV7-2 CASHARAVRDTQYF TGTGCCAGTCACGCGCGCGCGGTCCGAGATACGCAGTATTTT
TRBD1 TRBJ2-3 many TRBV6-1 CASSMTGEYTQYF TGTGCCAGCAGCATGACAGGGGAGTACACGCAGTATTTT
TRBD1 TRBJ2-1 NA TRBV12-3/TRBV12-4 CASSCGTGNEQFF TGTGCCAGCAGTTGTGGGACAGGGAATGAGCAGTTCTTC